Listed below are T cell receptor beta chains from one sample, sequenced in a study of long-term antiretroviral therapy in people with HIV. The protocol was immunoSEQ multiplex PCR, while the TCRdb copy is restricted to in-frame clones and leaves out a portion. In the table there are over 15,000 clones, 65% to 85% of which are singletons. Sequencing used unsorted PBMCs, obtained 2.3 years after starting antiretroviral therapy. The receptors derive from a woman in her thirties or forties with HIV. Each CDR3 is given with its conserved first and last residue. A D gene is named only where the DNA matches it firmly.

TRBV27	TRBD1	TRBJ1-2	CASSELTGFGYTF
TRBV6-5	NA	TRBJ1-2	CASSYGYGYTF
TRBV2	NA	TRBJ1-1	CASSELPPFNTNTEAFF
TRBV18	NA	TRBJ2-1	CASSPGRGDNEQFF
TRBV6-5	NA	TRBJ1-1	CASSYTPLVNTEAFF
TRBV5-4	NA	TRBJ2-2	CASSSGSGTGELFF
TRBV7-9	NA	TRBJ1-2	CASSPSGGHYGYTF
TRBV5-4	TRBD1	TRBJ1-5	CASSWDRGQPQHF
TRBV21-1	NA	TRBJ2-7	CASTPGRNIYEQYF
TRBV19	TRBD2	TRBJ2-3	CASSIRLALWDTQYF
TRBV6-5	NA	TRBJ1-5	CATPRQGHTVQPQHF
TRBV5-5	NA	TRBJ2-7	CASSLVLALSSYEQYF
TRBV18	NA	TRBJ2-7	CASSVTRDGRYEQYF
TRBV27	TRBD1	TRBJ1-2	CASSPEPGQGLYGYTF
TRBV12-5	NA	TRBJ1-1	CASGLVRGTEAFF
TRBV5-1	TRBD2	TRBJ2-1	CASSLAAGGPGEQFF
TRBV28	NA	TRBJ1-5	CASSLAVSPYSNQPQHF
TRBV6-5	NA	TRBJ2-7	CASSLQEYREQYF
TRBV19	NA	TRBJ2-7	CASSIGRSYEQYF
TRBV30	TRBD2	TRBJ2-5	CAWKLAAQETQYF
TRBV7-2	TRBD1	TRBJ1-2	CASSPGQGGYGYTF
TRBV10-2	NA	TRBJ1-5	CASSESEDSNQPQHF
TRBV4-2	NA	TRBJ1-1	CASSQKLTGLDGFAEAFF
TRBV2	NA	TRBJ1-3	CASTEGYSGNTIYF
TRBV6-4	TRBD2	TRBJ2-1	CASQSLAGYNEQFF
TRBV2	NA	TRBJ2-3	CASTVGWDLDTDTQYF
TRBV30	TRBD2	TRBJ2-7	CAWGRGLAGISYEQYF
TRBV7-8	NA	TRBJ1-1	CASSPTAPSLNTEAFF